The rows below give T cell receptor beta chains drawn from one sample of a study of cytomegalovirus exposure and HLA in healthy donors. Here immunoSEQ multiplex PCR was the method, and the copy in TCRdb shows in-frame clones only, minus some. The data show around 130,000 clones, around 77% seen once. Sequenced input: PBMCs. The origin of the receptors is an older woman in good health and CMV-seronegative. Both conserved end residues are part of each CDR3. A D gene is named only where the DNA matches it firmly. Where a row states a size, it is once, few, many or the class of an expanded clone; other rows omit it.

CASIWAGGTTDTQYF	TGTGCCAGCATCTGGGCCGGGGGTACCACAGATACGCAGTATTTT	TRBJ2-3	NA	NA	TRBV28
CASSRPQGAGYGYTF	TGTGCCAGCAGTCGACCCCAGGGGGCGGGCTATGGCTACACCTTC	TRBJ1-2	NA	TRBD1	TRBV28
CASSVVGGGLAGGELFF	TGTGCCAGCAGCGTAGTCGGGGGAGGACTAGCGGGCGGGGAGCTGTTTTTT	TRBJ2-2	NA	TRBD2	TRBV9
CASTTGTGVAKNIQYF	TGCGCCAGCACCACAGGGACAGGGGTGGCCAAAAACATTCAGTACTTC	TRBJ2-4	NA	TRBD1	TRBV10-2
CASSSTGGAYEQYF	TGTGCCAGCAGCTCTACAGGGGGCGCCTACGAGCAGTACTTC	TRBJ2-7	NA	TRBD1	TRBV5-4
CASSARQGNTEAFF	TGTGCCAGCAGTGCTCGACAGGGTAACACTGAAGCTTTCTTT	TRBJ1-1	NA	TRBD1	TRBV27
CASSESFGSGNEKLFF	TGCGCCAGCAGTGAGTCGTTCGGGAGCGGTAATGAAAAACTGTTTTTT	TRBJ1-4	NA	NA	TRBV10-1
CAISFTGTRIADTQYF	TGTGCCATCAGTTTCACCGGGACTAGAATCGCAGATACGCAGTATTTT	TRBJ2-3	NA	TRBD2	TRBV10-3
CASSFGQGYNEQFF	TGTGCCAGCAGCTTTGGACAGGGCTACAATGAGCAGTTCTTC	TRBJ2-1	NA	TRBD1	TRBV5-4
CASSSGLAGWTDTQYF	TGTGCCAGCAGCTCCGGACTAGCGGGGTGGACAGATACGCAGTATTTT	TRBJ2-3	NA	TRBD2	TRBV7-2
CSSKSDRINEQFF	TGTTCCAGCAAATCCGACAGGATCAATGAGCAGTTCTTC	TRBJ2-1	NA	NA	TRBV7-9
CASRGAGYNEQFF	TGTGCCAGCAGGGGAGCGGGCTACAATGAGCAGTTCTTC	TRBJ2-1	NA	NA	TRBV6-5
CASSPLGPTGRGQREQYF	TGTGCCAGCTCACCCCTTGGACCTACAGGCCGCGGACAGCGGGAGCAGTACTTC	TRBJ2-7	NA	NA	TRBV18
CASSEGRGSGDTQYF	TGTGCCAGCAGTGAAGGGCGGGGGTCCGGGGATACGCAGTATTTT	TRBJ2-3	NA	TRBD2	TRBV6-4
CASSLGPNTGELFF	TGTGCCAGTAGCTTGGGCCCGAACACCGGGGAGCTGTTTTTT	TRBJ2-2	NA	NA	TRBV19
CASSSIGQGAPVNQPQHF	TGCGCCAGCAGCTCGATCGGACAGGGGGCGCCGGTCAATCAGCCCCAGCATTTT	TRBJ1-5	NA	TRBD1	TRBV5-1
CASSWTSGHAYEQYF	TGTGCCAGCAGCTGGACTAGCGGACATGCCTACGAGCAGTACTTC	TRBJ2-7	NA	TRBD2	TRBV7-2
CASNRDDSPLHF	TGTGCCAGCAACAGGGATGATTCACCCCTCCACTTT	TRBJ1-6	NA	NA	TRBV9
CASSISSGRYYNEQFF	TGTGCCAGTAGTATCTCGAGCGGGAGGTACTATAATGAGCAGTTCTTC	TRBJ2-1	NA	TRBD2	TRBV19
CASSLVSGELFF	TGTGCCAGCAGCTTAGTATCGGGGGAGCTGTTTTTT	TRBJ2-2	NA	NA	TRBV7-9
CASSLGTGASRDEQYF	TGCGCCAGCAGCTTGGGGACAGGCGCTTCTCGGGACGAGCAGTACTTC	TRBJ2-7	once	TRBD1	TRBV5-1
CASRLPGQGNTGELFF	TGTGCCAGCAGGCTCCCGGGACAGGGGAACACCGGGGAGCTGTTTTTT	TRBJ2-2	NA	TRBD1	TRBV28
CAWSSGTGVTGELFF	TGTGCCTGGAGTTCGGGGACAGGGGTCACCGGGGAGCTGTTTTTT	TRBJ2-2	NA	TRBD1	TRBV30
CASSLTGSGNTIYF	TGTGCCAGCAGCTTAACAGGCTCTGGAAACACCATATATTTT	TRBJ1-3	NA	NA	TRBV11-3
CASSSRLSGGTSNEQFF	TGTGCCAGCAGCTCCCGACTTAGCGGGGGGACGTCCAATGAGCAGTTCTTC	TRBJ2-1	NA	TRBD2	TRBV7-9
CASSLGTSLGEQFF	TGCGCCAGCAGCTTGGGCACTAGTTTAGGTGAGCAGTTCTTC	TRBJ2-1	NA	NA	TRBV5-1
CASQDSRYNEQFF	TGTGCCAGCCAAGACTCCCGCTACAATGAGCAGTTCTTC	TRBJ2-1	NA	NA	TRBV7-9
CASSLVGRNEKLFF	TGTGCCAGCAGCTTAGTCGGGAGGAATGAAAAACTGTTTTTT	TRBJ1-4	NA	NA	TRBV7-9
CASSVRQANTEAFF	TGTGCCAGCAGCGTCCGTCAGGCGAACACTGAAGCTTTCTTT	TRBJ1-1	few	NA	TRBV2
CASSPDGQETQYF	TGTGCCAGCTCACCAGACGGGCAAGAGACCCAGTACTTC	TRBJ2-5	NA	NA	TRBV18
CASSVSGGQGIQETQYF	TGTGCCAGCAGCGTAAGCGGGGGGCAGGGAATCCAAGAGACCCAGTACTTC	TRBJ2-5	NA	TRBD2	TRBV9
CASSLSGEENIQYF	TGCGCCAGCAGCTTGAGCGGTGAGGAAAACATTCAGTACTTC	TRBJ2-4	NA	NA	TRBV5-1
CATSGYTGYNEQFF	TGTGCCACCAGCGGCTACACAGGTTACAATGAGCAGTTCTTC	TRBJ2-1	NA	NA	TRBV15
CASSLGTAPGYGYTF	TGTGCCAGCAGTTTGGGGACAGCGCCCGGCTATGGCTACACCTTC	TRBJ1-2	NA	TRBD1	TRBV28
CASSFGTGGLDTQYF	TGTGCCAGCAGCTTCGGGACAGGGGGCTTAGATACGCAGTATTTT	TRBJ2-3	NA	TRBD1	TRBV7-3
CASSSPGQGNNEQFF	TGTGCCAGCAGTTCGCCCGGACAGGGAAACAATGAGCAGTTCTTC	TRBJ2-1	NA	TRBD1	TRBV28
CASSPRRDIREKLFF	TGTGCCAGCAGCCCCAGAAGGGACATTAGGGAAAAACTGTTTTTT	TRBJ1-4	NA	NA	TRBV9
CASSNTVVYGYTF	TGTGCCAGCAGCAATACTGTTGTCTATGGCTACACCTTC	TRBJ1-2	NA	NA	TRBV7-9
CASSASPGYEQYF	TGTGCCAGCAGCGCTAGCCCCGGGTACGAGCAGTACTTC	TRBJ2-7	NA	NA	TRBV9
CASRPGLRNSYEQYF	TGTGCCAGCAGGCCGGGACTGCGAAACTCCTACGAGCAGTACTTC	TRBJ2-7	NA	NA	TRBV6-5
CASSSRLLAGGETQYF	TGTGCCAGCAGCTCCCGGCTACTAGCGGGAGGAGAGACCCAGTACTTC	TRBJ2-5	NA	TRBD2	TRBV5-4
CASSIAGTGSYEQYF	TGTGCCAGTAGTATAGCGGGGACAGGGTCCTACGAGCAGTACTTC	TRBJ2-7	NA	TRBD1	TRBV19
CASSLLVTGVQEKLFF	TGCGCCAGCAGCTTGCTGGTGACAGGGGTTCAGGAAAAACTGTTTTTT	TRBJ1-4	NA	TRBD1	TRBV5-1
CASFSTGPGIEAFF	TGTGCCAGCTTTTCGACAGGCCCGGGTATTGAAGCTTTCTTT	TRBJ1-1	NA	NA	TRBV18
CASSQAQGQETQYF	TGCGCCAGCAGCCAAGCACAGGGACAAGAGACCCAGTACTTC	TRBJ2-5	NA	NA	TRBV4-1
CASTTAPMNTEAFF	TGTGCCAGTACGACAGCCCCAATGAACACTGAAGCTTTCTTT	TRBJ1-1	NA	NA	TRBV19
CASSLWLYTGELFF	TGTGCCAGCAGCTTATGGCTCTACACCGGGGAGCTGTTTTTT	TRBJ2-2	NA	NA	TRBV7-3
CASRRYGTGELFF	TGCGCCAGCAGACGCTACGGGACCGGGGAGCTGTTTTTT	TRBJ2-2	NA	NA	TRBV5-1
CASSQGQPNWYEQYF	TGTGCCAGCAGTCAAGGACAGCCGAACTGGTACGAGCAGTACTTC	TRBJ2-7	NA	NA	TRBV6-5
CASSLTQRRYEQYF	TGTGCCAGCAGTTTAACTCAGCGGAGGTACGAGCAGTACTTC	TRBJ2-7	NA	NA	TRBV28
CATSRGTRGYNEQFF	TGTGCCACCAGCAGAGGGACTAGAGGATACAATGAGCAGTTCTTC	TRBJ2-1	few	TRBD2	TRBV15
CASSAPGSSYNEQFF	TGTGCCAGCAGCGCTCCGGGGTCGAGTTACAATGAGCAGTTCTTC	TRBJ2-1	once	NA	TRBV7-2
CASSPRMWSRTFYSNQPQHF	TGTGCCAGCAGTCCGCGGATGTGGTCACGAACATTCTATAGCAATCAGCCCCAGCATTTT	TRBJ1-5	NA	NA	TRBV28
CATTEGGGAQETQYF	TGCGCCACCACTGAAGGCGGGGGCGCTCAAGAGACCCAGTACTTC	TRBJ2-5	NA	NA	TRBV5-1
CASSPSGQKYEQYF	TGCGCCAGCAGTCCCTCCGGTCAAAAGTACGAGCAGTACTTC	TRBJ2-7	NA	NA	TRBV23-1
CASSERTSGPADTQYF	TGTGCCAGCAGTGAGAGGACTAGCGGGCCGGCAGATACGCAGTATTTT	TRBJ2-3	NA	TRBD2	TRBV6-1
CASQKGPTGRSEQFF	TGTGCCAGCCAGAAGGGGCCTACAGGCCGGTCGGAGCAGTTCTTC	TRBJ2-1	few	NA	TRBV28